The rows below give T cell receptor beta chains drawn from one sample of a study of blood T cell repertoires in COVID-19. Sequencing used immunoSEQ multiplex PCR; TCRdb keeps in-frame clones, though not all of them. This table holds approximately 220,000 clones, roughly 89% found once. The sample comprised PBMCs or T cells enriched from blood (not recorded which). These receptors all stem from a woman aged 25 to 39 with acute COVID-19. Each CDR3 is given without its conserved first and last residue. The order of the fields is clone size, CDR3 length, V gene, CDR3 protein. Not every row has a clone size; where given, it reads once, few, many or a size class.

once 14 TRBV7-9 ASSLDWGTVNSPLH
- 13 TRBV4-3 ASSQDLPGAYEQY
- 11 TRBV28 ATRGELRSPLH
- 13 TRBV18 ASSPGAQEPGELF
- 13 TRBV10-2 ASSDPQGRNTEAF
- 13 TRBV18 ASSPDLRGTYEQY
- 11 TRBV10-2 ASMGQAWAEAF
- 13 TRBV7-6 ASSLGQGDTYEQY
- 11 TRBV6-5 ASSRTGGYGYT
- 12 TRBV5-1 ASSQQGAGSPLH
- 13 TRBV7-2 ASSLSGVSNQPQH
- 14 TRBV5-1 ASSTDGTPDLYGYT
- 13 TRBV6-1 ASSETGQGNEKLF
- 12 TRBV5-1 ASSQFPGFAEAF
- 10 TRBV5-1 ASSLQNTEAF
- 9 TRBV30 AGLATDEAF
- 15 TRBV11-2 ASSLALGDRGTYGYT
- 14 TRBV7-2 ASSLDPVWTGHEQY
- 11 TRBV2 ASRAGLQETQY
- 11 TRBV10-3 ATDRGAGNTIY
- 14 TRBV7-2 ASSLAGRQVNEKLF
few 11 TRBV5-4 ASKGTGENIQY
once 11 TRBV11-2 ASSVAVATEAF
- 14 TRBV11-2 ASSRPMGGAIYGYT
- 11 TRBV14 ASSRQRNTEAF
- 15 TRBV2 ASSGVAISPSTDTQY
- 14 TRBV5-1 ASSLGPQGANYGYT
- 13 TRBV9 ASSADRGGEQPQH
once 10 TRBV12-3/TRBV12-4 ASWDSGTEAF
- 13 TRBV2 ASRTSPDRVYEQY
few 12 TRBV4-1 ASSHRQGDEKLF
- 13 TRBV19 ASSQPGQGTYEQY
- 14 TRBV4-1 ASSQFEGDRGRLAF
- 11 TRBV10-1 ASSAGLLYGYT
- 13 TRBV28 ASSFGGPQGYGYT
- 12 TRBV10-3 AIRRTGETGELF
once 12 TRBV9 ASSVGSGGYGYT
- 14 TRBV5-1 ASSSAGTGANNEQF